This entry lists 13 T cell receptor beta chains sequenced from one sample in a study of T-cell memory formation after mild COVID-19. TCRdb reprocessed the 5' RACE reads with MiXCR, giving one entry per CDR3 protein. The data show 100,000 or so distinct CDR3 sequences, 11% seen once. The sample consisted of PBMCs or a T cell subset sorted from them (not recorded which). The receptors originated from a young man who had mild COVID-19 (a few samples of this study predate the infection). Cell type and time point are not known.

The table lists this clonotype with many counts. The V call is TRBV7-2, the J call TRBJ1-5; perhaps TRBD1 as D (5 bases). CDR1 and CDR2 from the germline V gene are SGHTA and FQGNSA. The CDR3 spans 12 residues. V gave up 5 bases and J gave up 9 bases, with 11 bases separating them. This chain's CDR3 is CASSPGGWPQHF. The CDR3 coding sequence is TGTGCCAGCAGCCCCGGGGGATGGCCCCAGCATTTT.

The chain has TRBV7-9 and TRBJ2-5, with 7 bases fitting TRBD1. Germline V gives CDR1 SEHNR, CDR2 FQNEAQ (reference sequence). The CDR3 consists of 14 residues. V was clipped by 8 bases and J by 1 base; unmatched bases: 7. The CDR3 here is CASRGTGAQETQYF. The CDR3 bases are TGTGCCAGCCGGGGAACAGGGGCCCAAGAGACCCAGTACTTC.

In its sample, this clonotype was seen a few times. The rearrangement joins TRBV9 to TRBJ2-4; D possibly corresponds to TRBD2 (5 bases). There are 12 residues in the CDR3. Trimming removed 3 bases from V and 7 bases from J, with 8 bases in between. Germline CDR1 is SGDLS and CDR2 is YYNGEE. The CDR3 protein is CASSEDSNIQYF. CDR3 coding DNA: TGTGCCAGCAGCGAGGACTCTAACATTCAGTACTTC. Combining the CDR3 with reference TRBV9 and TRBJ2-4 gives the whole variable domain DSGVTQTPKHLITATGQRVTLRCSPRSGDLSVYWYQQSLDQGLQFLIQYYNGEERAKGNILERFSAQQFPDLHSELNLSSLELGDSALYFCASSEDSNIQYFGAGTRLSVL.

The rearrangement joins TRBV4-1 to TRBJ1-1; D not resolved. V gave up 1 base and J gave up 5 bases, with 14 bases separating them. The CDR3 contains 15 residues. Germline-derived CDR1 and CDR2 are MGHRA and YSYEKL. CDR3: CASSQVGSGRTEAFF. The CDR3 nucleotides are TGCGCCAGCAGCCAAGTGGGGTCGGGGAGGACTGAAGCTTTCTTT.

The J gene is TRBJ1-1, the V gene TRBV11-2; no clear D. Germline values: CDR1 SGHAT, CDR2 FQNNGV. The CDR3 contains 15 residues. V was clipped by 1 base and J by 4 bases, with 13 bases between them. Here the CDR3 DNA reads TGTGCCAGCAGCTTAGTCCGGGGTATCGTCACTGAAGCTTTCTTT. This gives the protein CASSLVRGIVTEAFF.

The V and J genes are TRBV9 and TRBJ2-3, with 11 bases aligning to TRBD2. In germline, CDR1 is SGDLS, CDR2 YYNGEE. The CDR3 loop spans 18 amino acids. Trimming removed 0 bases from V and 2 bases from J; junction bases left unmatched: 8. The DNA for the CDR3 is TGTGCCAGCAGCGTAGCTGGGCTAGCGGGGGGACTCACAGATACGCAGTATTTT. Translation gives CASSVAGLAGGLTDTQYF.

A few counts support this clonotype. V usage is TRBV4-1 and J usage is TRBJ2-2, with D perhaps matching TRBD1 or TRBD2 (5 bases each). The CDR3 loop spans 13 amino acids. Trimming cost V 5 bases and J 4 bases, with 8 bases left between them. CDR1 is MGHRA, CDR2 YSYEKL, per germline. The chain's CDR3 is CASSEGSTGELFF. DNA for the CDR3: TGCGCCAGCAGCGAGGGGTCCACCGGGGAGCTGTTTTTT.

This clonotype was observed a few times. The chain couples TRBV7-9 to TRBJ2-7, with D hard to call. Looked up from germline, CDR1 is SEHNR and CDR2 is FQNEAQ (reference sequence). Trimming cost V 2 bases and J 5 bases, with 7 bases left between them. The CDR3 consists of 12 residues. In nucleotides, the CDR3 is TGTGCCAGCAGCTTACCCCACGACGAGCAGTACTTC. Translated: CASSLPHDEQYF.

V usage is TRBV7-9 and J usage is TRBJ2-5, with a possible D match to TRBD1 (5 bases). There are 14 residues in the CDR3. The V end lost 3 bases, the J end lost 1 base, and 9 bases lay between the germline ends. In germline, CDR1 is SEHNR, CDR2 FQNEAQ (reference sequence). CDR3 sequence (DNA): TGTGCCAGCAGCTTCAGACAGTTCCAAGAGACCCAGTACTTC. Encoded protein: CASSFRQFQETQYF.

A single count supports this clonotype. The chain combines TRBV4-1 with TRBJ2-3; D might be TRBD2 (6 bases). The germline V and J ends were trimmed by 0 bases and 4 bases, with 20 bases remaining between them. The germline V gene has CDR1 MGHRA and CDR2 YSYEKL. This CDR3 spans 18 amino acids. The CDR3 region is CASSQDRTTILAPDTQYF. DNA for the CDR3: TGCGCCAGCAGCCAAGATAGGACTACCATCTTGGCCCCAGATACGCAGTATTTT.

This clonotype was recorded many times. The V and J genes are TRBV20-1 and TRBJ2-3, with 9 bases that match TRBD1. Germline loops: CDR1 DFQATT, CDR2 SNEGSKA (reference sequence). The CDR3 has 14 residues. The J segment lost 3 bases and the V segment lost 8 bases, leaving 9 bases of the junction unmatched. This CDR3 is CSPPPGTGTDTQYF. The CDR3 DNA sequence: TGCAGTCCACCCCCGGGGACAGGGACAGATACGCAGTATTTT.

This clonotype showed up just a few times. The rearrangement uses TRBV10-3 and TRBJ1-6, with a weak D call TRBD1 (5 bases). Deletions cut 3 bases from V and 7 bases from J, with 7 bases between. CDR3 length equals 13 residues. Per germline, CDR1 ENHRY and CDR2 SYGVKD. This CDR3 is CAISDSGNSPLHF. DNA of the CDR3: TGTGCCATCAGTGACTCAGGGAATTCACCCCTCCACTTT.

This clonotype was seen repeatedly, ten times or more. J is TRBJ2-7 and V is TRBV7-9; D is perhaps TRBD1 (5 bases). CDR1 and CDR2 (germline): SEHNR, FQNEAQ (reference sequence). The CDR3 totals 14 residues. Trimming stripped 2 bases from V and 2 bases from J, with 10 bases between. CDR3 nucleotides: TGTGCCAGCAGCTTAACCGGACACCCCTACGAGCAGTACTTC. Translated, it gives CASSLTGHPYEQYF.